The 17 T cell receptor beta chains below all came from one sample that was sequenced in a study of tumor and adjacent non-tumor tissue in lung cancer. RNA was extracted from bulk tissue without any cell sorting. The normal lung tissue was taken more than 3 cm from the tumor edge. TCRbeta libraries were built with three rounds of nested PCR, modified from ARM-PCR. TCRdb reprocessed the multiplex PCR reads via MiXCR and lists one record per CDR3 protein. The sample has 75,000 to 80,000 distinct CDR3 sequences; just over 75% are singletons. Sequenced: distant non-tumor lung tissue. All receptors come from a man aged 65 to 79 with non-small cell lung cancer.

Regarding this clonotype: Germline and junction disagree at one end, which may indicate a read error. The chain employs TRBV20-1 and TRBJ2-7; 12 nucleotides match TRBD2. CDR3 size: 15 residues. The V gene's germline CDR1 is DFQATT and CDR2 SNEGSKA (reference sequence). CDR3 loop: CGVRKGLAGTYEQYF. CDR3 nucleotides: TGCGGTGTTAGGAAAGGACTAGCGGGGACCTACGAGCAATACTTC.

Concerning this clonotype itself: This CDR3 fails to terminate in the conserved phenylalanine or tryptophan, so it likely reflects a read error. The V and J genes are TRBV29-1 and TRBJ2-3; weak D call: TRBD1 (6 bases). CDR1 and CDR2 from the germline V gene are SQVTM and ANQGSEA. CDR3 length: 14 amino acids. CDR3 loop: CSVAGTSSIDTQYY. DNA of the CDR3: TGCAGCGTCGCTGGGACATCTAGCATAGATACGCAGTATTAT.

Regarding this clonotype: Sequence at one end of the junction differs from germline and may be a read error. J is TRBJ2-3 and V is TRBV11-3; D is unclear. The CDR3 spans 15 residues. In germline, CDR1 is SGHNT, CDR2 YENEEA. CDR3 region: CASTRWQVTTDTQYF. CDR3 nucleotide sequence: TGTGCCAGCACCCGTTGGCAAGTAACCACAGATACGCAATATTTT.

A remark on this clonotype: No conserved phenylalanine or tryptophan ends this CDR3, so it is likely a read error. The gene calls are TRBV4-3 and TRBJ2-1, with D perhaps TRBD1 or TRBD2 (6 bases each). The CDR3 covers 16 residues. Germline lookup yields CDR1 LGHNA and CDR2 YSLEER. The CDR3 sequence: CTSSQDPGGQNNEQFY. For the CDR3, the DNA is TGCACCAGCAGCCAAGATCCCGGGGGCCAAAACAATGAGCAGTTCTAC.

In its sample, this clonotype was seen once. This chain links TRBV11-3 with TRBJ1-1; D is uncertain. Per the germline V gene, CDR1 is SGHNT and CDR2 is YENEEA. The CDR3 is 13 residues long. The V end lost 1 base, the J end lost 14 bases, and 17 bases lay between the germline ends. The CDR3 here is CASSLGLNTVAFF. The CDR3 bases are TGTGCCAGCAGCTTAGGGTTAAACACTGTAGCGTTCTTT.

As regards this clonotype: One end of the junction is discordant with germline, which a read error may explain. The genes are TRBV4-2 and TRBJ2-3; no clear D. In germline, CDR1 is LGHNA, CDR2 YNFKEQ. CDR3 length: 15 residues. CDR3 nucleotides: TGTGCTAGCAGCCAAGATCGCCGAAACACAGATACGCAGTATTTT. Translating it yields CASSQDRRNTDTQYF.

As regards this clonotype: A much larger clone lies one base from this, so it may be a read error. J is TRBJ1-1 and V is TRBV6-5; D is undetermined. This CDR3 comprises 13 residues. In germline, CDR1 is MNHEY, CDR2 SVGAGI. Here the CDR3 reads CASSSGRNTEAIF. The CDR3 nucleotides read TGTGCCAGTTCATCAGGAAGGAACACTGAAGCTATCTTT.

A word on this clonotype: Mismatch with germline at one junction end may stem from a read error. V gene TRBV10-1 combines with J gene TRBJ2-1; 7 bases fit TRBD1. Looked up from germline, CDR1 is WNHNN and CDR2 is SYGVQD (reference sequence). This CDR3 comprises 15 residues. The CDR3 DNA sequence: TGCCCCAGCAGTGAGCCTAGGCAGGGGGTCAAGAAGCAGTTCTTC. Protein sequence: CPSSEPRQGVKKQFF.

J is TRBJ2-3 and V is TRBV2; TRBD2 agrees at 12 bases. This CDR3 has 15 residues. J was trimmed by 4 bases and V by 5 bases; bases with no gene match: 4. Germline CDR1 is SNHLY and CDR2 is FYNNEI. The CDR3 sequence: CASSPRTSGADTQYF. CDR3 coding DNA: TGTGCCAGCAGTCCCCGGACTAGCGGGGCAGATACGCAGTATTTT.

A single count supports this clonotype. At one of its ends the junction is not consistent with the germline gene, which may arise from a read error. DNA for the CDR3: TGTGCCAGCAGCATAAGGGGGTCTAGCGAGGGGGCGAAATACGCAGTATTT. This sequence encodes CASSIRGSSEGAKYAVF. The V call is TRBV11-3, the J call TRBJ2-3; TRBD1 is a possible D gene (7 bases). The CDR3 has 17 residues. Germline assignment: CDR1 SGHNT and CDR2 YENEEA. The full variable domain, completed using reference TRBV11-3 and TRBJ2-3, is EAGVVQSPRYKIIEKKQPVAFWCNPISGHNTLYWYLQNLGQGPELLIRYENEEAVDDSQLPKDRFSAERLKGVDSTLKIQPAELGDSAVYLCASSIRGSSEGAKYAVFGPGTRLTVL.

In the case of this clonotype: The junction departs from germline at one end; a sequencing error may be responsible. The chain carries TRBV6-1 and TRBJ2-5, with 7 bases matching TRBD2. CDR3 length equals 15 residues. From germline, CDR1 is MNHNS and CDR2 SASEGT. The CDR3 region has the DNA TGTGCCAGCAGTGAAAGAACTGCGGGGCGGGAGACCCACTACTTC. Amino acids: CASSERTAGRETHYF.

Regarding this clonotype: The junction departs from the called germline gene at one end, perhaps through a read error. The J gene is TRBJ1-2, the V gene TRBV6-5; tentative D call: TRBD1 (6 bases). CDR3 length: 14 residues. Germline-derived CDR1 and CDR2 are MNHEY and SVGAGI. CDR3 coding DNA: TGTGCTAGCAGTTACTTAACACAGGGTTATTGCTACACCTTC. This gives the protein CASSYLTQGYCYTF.

There are a few counts of this clonotype. No conserved phenylalanine or tryptophan ends this CDR3, so it is likely a read error. The CDR3 nucleotides read TGTGCCAGTAGCTTAGATCAGGGGGCCACCTACGAGCAGTACTTA. It is translated as CASSLDQGATYEQYL. J is TRBJ2-7 and V is TRBV11-2; 8 positions match TRBD1. This CDR3 region has 15 residues. The germline gives CDR1 SGHAT, CDR2 FQNNGV.

In the case of this clonotype: Germline is not matched at one junction end, which may reflect a read error. The rearrangement uses TRBV29-1 and TRBJ1-2; D ambiguous. CDR3 size: 12 residues. CDR1 and CDR2 from the germline V gene are SQVTM and ANQGSEA. This CDR3 reads CSVSEGPYDYTF. The CDR3 DNA follows: TGCAGCGTTTCGGAGGGCCCCTATGACTACACCTTC.

This clonotype was observed once. The V and J genes are TRBV11-2 and TRBJ1-1; unclear D gene. Per germline, CDR1 SGHAT and CDR2 FQNNGV. Trimming took 10 bases from V and 1 from J, leaving 10 bases between them. The CDR3 consists of 12 residues. This CDR3 is CANRSGNTEAFF. The CDR3 coding sequence is TGTGCCAACCGGTCCGGGAACACTGAAGCTTTCTTT. The entire variable domain, with the rest obtained from reference TRBV11-2 and TRBJ1-1, is as follows: EAGVAQSPRYKIIEKRQSVAFWCNPISGHATLYWYQQILGQGPKLLIQFQNNGVVDDSQLPKDRFSAERLKGVDSTLKIQPAKLEDSAVYLCANRSGNTEAFFGQGTRLTVV.

This clonotype was counted many times. The chain carries TRBV12-3 or TRBV12-4 and TRBJ2-1, with 7 bases aligning to TRBD1. The J segment lost 8 bases and the V segment lost 1 base, leaving 5 bases of the junction unmatched. The length of the CDR3 is 14 residues. DNA for the CDR3: TGTGCCAGCAGTTTAGGACAGGGTAGCGATGAGCAGTTCTTC. This translates into CASSLGQGSDEQFF.

Notes on this clonotype: A read error may account for a junction end that differs from germline. The CDR3 DNA is TGTGCCGGCAGCCAAGGGGCCGAACTAGCCATAGATACGCAGTATTTT. Translated: CAGSQGAELAIDTQYF. The chain links TRBV4-2 to TRBJ2-3; possibly TRBD2 for D (6 bases). This CDR3 is 16 amino acids long. Germline CDR1 LGHNA, CDR2 YNFKEQ.